This T cell receptor beta chain was obtained from a study of OX40 agonist ivuxolimab in advanced cancers. Regarding the study in general: Ivuxolimab was a fully human IgG2 agonistic monoclonal antibody targeting the costimulatory receptor OX40 (CD134). Intravenous ivuxolimab was administered to patients every 2 weeks at six dose levels: 0.01, 0.1, 0.3, 1.5, 3 and 10 mg/kg. Of the roughly 52 dose-escalation patients, hepatocellular carcinoma was present in some 19, melanoma in roughly 15, renal cell carcinoma in 9 and head and neck cancer in 9. The dose-escalation cohort was roughly 80% male with a mean age of about 60 years, ranging from roughly 23 to 90. Prior anti-PD-1, anti-PD-L1 or anti-CTLA-4 therapy was permitted, and checkpoint inhibitors had been received by less than 45% of dose-escalation patients. Partial responses were achieved by three dose-escalation patients, of whom one had hepatocellular carcinoma and two had cutaneous melanoma. Peripheral TCRbeta sequencing was intended to test whether TCR sequence diversity was altered and clonal T-cell expansion was caused by ivuxolimab. The paper describes the monotherapy dose-escalation part (N of about 47 patients) of the phase I trial of ivuxolimab. What the work shows at the level of the full study, not this receptor alone: After ivuxolimab, CD8+ T cells had more expanded clones than CD4+ T cells on average. Partial responders in the 0.1-3.0 mg/kg groups had among the lowest normalized peripheral clonal expansion, especially among CD8+ T cells. At doses of 0.1 to 3.0 mg/kg, clonal expansion of both CD4+ and CD8+ T cells in blood was seen between baseline and week 6. Low levels of normalized T-cell clonal expansion were also seen in some patients who did not respond. Which antigens the clonally expanded peripheral T cells were specific for was not determined.

According to the germline V gene (reference sequence), CDR1 reads SGHAT and CDR2 reads FQDESV. The junction shows trimming of 5 bases on V and 1 base on J, and the gene matches do not reach 3 bases of it. The CDR3 goes from the cysteine to the phenylalanine over 15 residues. Left in the record is the CDR3 DNA by itself, 45 bases read in frame from the first base. The trial excluded patients who had a history of autoimmune disease or who were on systemic immunosuppression. Peripheral blood for TCR sequencing was collected from all dose cohorts at baseline, on cycle 4 day 1, and on cycle 7 day 1. Samples were obtained from an open-label, multicenter, first-in-human phase I dose-escalation trial of ivuxolimab. Adults with locally advanced or metastatic head and neck squamous cell, hepatocellular, melanoma or renal cell carcinoma were enrolled in the trial. Before TCR sequencing, CD4+ T cells and CD8+ T cells from peripheral blood were sorted into separate populations.

Notes on this clone: Its cognate antigen has yet to be identified. The sample holds no much larger clone one base away, and base qualities are not on file.

Genomic DNA was extracted from sorted cells for sequencing of the TCRbeta CDR3 region. TCRbeta CDR3 regions were sequenced using the immunoSEQ Assay. The immuneACCESS repertoire file appears here via TCRdb, limited to in-frame rearrangements. These files lack a portion of the clones; in checked studies, under half of the deficit traces to unresolved V genes, and the cause of the others is not known. This sample lists 40,000 to 50,000 clones; 87% were detected once. The top ten constitute roughly 36% of the sample. The sequenced sample was CD4+ or CD8+ T cells sorted from blood, obtained in a trial of the OX40 agonist ivuxolimab. This clonotype originated in an adult with an advanced solid tumor such as melanoma, head and neck, liver or kidney cancer. The chain links TRBV11-1 with TRBJ2-1; 9 bases in between match TRBD2. The sequenced DNA: TGTGCCAGCAGCCGAAGCGGGGGGTCCTACAATGAGCAGTTCTTC. It codes for CASSRSGGSYNEQFF.